Sequencing of this T cell receptor (beta chain) was carried out in a study of chemoradiotherapy in HPV16-positive cancers. Overall study context: Candidate HPV-specific T-cell clones and common TCR motifs came from functional assays in a couple of HPV16-positive patients. Study outcomes and limitations: For HPV16-positive patients, expanding HPV-responsive T cells associated with longer recurrence-free survival.

Using immunoSEQ multiplex PCR, the repertoire was profiled, and TCRdb retains in-frame clones only, with some absent. This table has about 29,000 clones, 91% appearing once. Comment on this clone: What it binds is not known.

CDR3 length: 17 amino acids. Trimming took 1 base from V and 0 from J, leaving 16 bases between them. Germline-derived CDR1 and CDR2 are LGHNA and YSLEER. V usage is TRBV4-3 and J usage is TRBJ2-7, with D unresolved. The specimen was blood, collected from a patient who underwent chemoradiotherapy. The sequence was obtained from a human donor with HPV-associated anogenital cancer. The CDR3 coding sequence is TGCGCCAGCAGCCAAGGCCCCCCAGTGGACCCCTCCTACGAGCAGTACTTC. It codes for CASSQGPPVDPSYEQYF.